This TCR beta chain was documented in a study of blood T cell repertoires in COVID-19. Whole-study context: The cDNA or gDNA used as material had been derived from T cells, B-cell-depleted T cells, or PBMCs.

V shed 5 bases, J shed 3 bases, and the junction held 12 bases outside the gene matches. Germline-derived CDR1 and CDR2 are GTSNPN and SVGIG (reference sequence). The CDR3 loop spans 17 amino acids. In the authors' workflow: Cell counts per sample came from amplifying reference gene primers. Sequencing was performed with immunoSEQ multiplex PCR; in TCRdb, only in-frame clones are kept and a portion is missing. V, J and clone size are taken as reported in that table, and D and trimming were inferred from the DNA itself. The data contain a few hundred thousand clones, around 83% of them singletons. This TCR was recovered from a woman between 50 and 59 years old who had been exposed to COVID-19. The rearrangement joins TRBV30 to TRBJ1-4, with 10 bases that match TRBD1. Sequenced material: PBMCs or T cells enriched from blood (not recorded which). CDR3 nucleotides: TGTGCCTGGGGAAAGGACAGGGGGAGAGGTGCTAATGAAAAACTGTTTTTT. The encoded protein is CAWGKDRGRGANEKLFF.